This TCR beta chain comes out of a study of blood T cell repertoires in COVID-19. Across the whole study: Acute and convalescent COVID-19 specimens originated in the United States, Italy and Spain. T cells, B-cell-depleted T cells, or PBMCs supplied cDNA or gDNA.

Libraries were prepared by immunoSEQ multiplex PCR; TCRdb keeps only in-frame clonotypes and omits some of them. The sample lists about 76,000 clones, under 95% seen once, with under 6.5% in the top ten. This CDR3 has 17 residues. CDR1 and CDR2 from the germline V gene are SGHNT and YYREEE (reference sequence). V lost 1 base and J lost 1, with 16 bases in between. The chain has TRBV5-4 and TRBJ2-3; maybe TRBD2 (6 bases). The specimen was peripheral blood. The sequence was obtained from a human donor in a cohort sampled during active COVID-19. The CDR3 loop is CASSLMNLARRTDTQYF. Written as DNA, the CDR3 is TGTGCCAGCAGCTTGATGAACCTAGCGAGGCGCACAGATACGCAGTATTTT.